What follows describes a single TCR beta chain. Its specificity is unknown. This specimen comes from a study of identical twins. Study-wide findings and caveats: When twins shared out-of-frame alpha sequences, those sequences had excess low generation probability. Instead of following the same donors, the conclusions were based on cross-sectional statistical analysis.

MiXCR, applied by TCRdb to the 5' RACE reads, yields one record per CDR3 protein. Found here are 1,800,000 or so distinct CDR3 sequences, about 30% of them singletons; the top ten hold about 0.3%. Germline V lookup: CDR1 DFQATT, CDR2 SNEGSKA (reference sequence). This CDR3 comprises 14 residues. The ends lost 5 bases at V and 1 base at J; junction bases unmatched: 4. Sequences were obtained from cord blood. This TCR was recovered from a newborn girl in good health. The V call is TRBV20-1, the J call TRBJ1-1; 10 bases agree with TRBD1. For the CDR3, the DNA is TGCAGTGCTGACCGGACAGGGGGGAACACTGAAGCTTTCTTT. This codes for CSADRTGGNTEAFF.